The next 22 T cell receptor beta chains were all read from a single sample in a study of blood T cell repertoires in COVID-19 (TCRdb year 2020). Library prep was done by the immunoSEQ multiplex PCR assay. The clones in this table, taken by TCRdb from immuneACCESS, are in-frame only. Not every clone is retained; where verified, under half of the shortfall comes from an unresolved V gene, and the cause of the rest is unknown. The sample includes 100,000 to 140,000 clones, with more than 70% observed a single time. The top ten clones comprise around 4.5% of the sample. Sequencing used peripheral blood. These receptors all come from a man in his 70s with acute or convalescent COVID-19.

J is TRBJ2-3 and V is TRBV20-1; TRBD2 matches 8 bases. The CDR3 runs to 15 residues. Germline V gene sequence: CDR1 DFQATT, CDR2 SNEGSKA (reference sequence). With V trimmed by 3 bases and J by 7 bases, 12 bases remained unmatched. CDR3 protein: CSASGGSGGANTQYF. The CDR3 region has the DNA TGCAGTGCTAGTGGGGGTTCCGGGGGGGCAAATACGCAGTATTTT.

The V gene is TRBV5-1, the J gene TRBJ1-3; D may be TRBD1 (5 bases). V was shortened by 4 bases and J by 2 bases, with 10 bases between the two germline ends. The germline CDR1 and CDR2 sequences are SGHRS and YFSETQ. The CDR3 sequence is 14 residues long. Here the CDR3 DNA reads TGCGCCAGCAGCCTGACAGAAGCTGGAAACACCATATATTTT. Residues: CASSLTEAGNTIYF.

This chain joins TRBV6-1 and TRBJ1-2; TRBD1 agrees at 11 bases. CDR1 is MNHNS, CDR2 SASEGT, per germline. The ends lost 3 bases at V and 2 bases at J; junction bases unmatched: 2. The CDR3 is made up of 15 amino acids. This CDR3 reads CASSDRDRGNYGYTF. In nucleotides, the CDR3 is TGTGCCAGCAGTGACCGGGACAGGGGGAACTATGGCTACACCTTC.

This clone was counted between two and nine times. The CDR3 coding sequence is TGTGCCAGCAGTTTAGTTCCAGGCAGGGGACCCAACACTGAAGCTTTCTTT. Its translation is CASSLVPGRGPNTEAFF. The chain links TRBV6-2 or TRBV6-3 to TRBJ1-1; D is possibly TRBD1 (6 bases). The CDR3 has 17 amino acids. Germline values: CDR1 MNHEY, CDR2 SVGEGT. V was shortened by 4 bases and J by 2 bases, with 20 bases between the two germline ends.

The chain employs TRBV28 and TRBJ1-1; 7 nucleotides match TRBD1. The junction had 6 bases not matched to a gene; V was cut back by 6 bases and J by 11 bases. The CDR3 runs to 11 residues. The germline CDR1 and CDR2 sequences are MDHEN and SYDVKM. The CDR3 sequence is CASRYGTAAFF. The CDR3 region has the DNA TGTGCCAGCAGGTACGGGACAGCGGCTTTCTTT.

The chain employs TRBV3-1 (or the pseudogene TRBV3-2) and TRBJ1-2, with D possibly being TRBD1 (6 bases). The CDR3 sequence is 17 residues long. Germline CDR1 reads LGHDT; CDR2 reads YNNKEL (reference sequence). Trimming shortened V by 4 bases and J by 4 bases, and 22 bases separated the two germline ends. CDR3 residues: CASSLMSGHSAFYGYTF. The CDR3 nucleotides read TGTGCCAGCAGCCTTATGTCGGGACATTCTGCATTCTATGGCTACACCTTC.

The chain recombines TRBV14 with TRBJ1-2; the D is unclear. The CDR3 spans 13 residues. Germline-derived CDR1 and CDR2 are SGHDN and FVKESK. V lost 0 bases and J lost 7, with 9 bases in between. This CDR3 is CASSQDRGFGYTF. The CDR3 bases are TGTGCCAGCAGCCAAGACCGAGGGTTTGGCTACACCTTC.

The count of this clone is one. The rearrangement links TRBV7-3 to TRBJ1-2, with D possibly being TRBD1 (6 bases). The germline V gene has CDR1 SGHTA and CDR2 FQGTGA. This CDR3 spans 15 amino acids. The V end was cut by 2 bases, the J end by 7 bases, with 17 bases between. The CDR3 here is CASSLGQGMEVGYTF. The CDR3 coding sequence is TGTGCCAGCAGCTTAGGCCAGGGGATGGAGGTTGGCTACACCTTC. Using reference TRBV7-3 and TRBJ1-2 for the parts outside the CDR3, the full variable domain is GAGVSQTPSNKVTEKGKYVELRCDPISGHTALYWYRQSLGQGPEFLIYFQGTGAADDSGLPNDRFFAVRPEGSVSTLKIQRTERGDSAVYLCASSLGQGMEVGYTFGSGTRLTVV.

CDR3 in amino acids: CASSEIVPTSTDTQYF. Here the CDR3 DNA reads TGTGCCAGCAGTGAAATTGTCCCTACTAGCACAGATACGCAGTATTTT. V and J are TRBV2 and TRBJ2-3; D is unclear. Trimming pared 2 bases from V and 0 bases from J, leaving 12 bases between. In germline, CDR1 is SNHLY, CDR2 FYNNEI. The CDR3 runs 16 residues.

The chain links TRBV2 to TRBJ2-5; the D gene is possibly TRBD1 (6 bases). Trimming shortened V by 6 bases and J by 1 base, and 9 bases separated the two germline ends. The length of the CDR3 is 13 residues. CDR1 and CDR2 (germline): SNHLY, FYNNEI. The CDR3 spells CASSRGLQETQYF. CDR3 bases: TGTGCCAGCAGCAGGGGTCTCCAAGAGACCCAGTACTTC.

The chain combines TRBV12-3 or TRBV12-4 with TRBJ1-1; D is perhaps TRBD1 (5 bases). The CDR3 runs 13 residues. Trimming pared 5 bases from V and 1 base from J, leaving 8 bases between. The CDR3 sequence: CASSPTGNTEAFF. The CDR3 nucleotides are TGTGCCAGCAGTCCAACAGGGAACACTGAAGCTTTCTTT.

The V call is TRBV27, the J call TRBJ1-1; D uncertain. The ends were cut back, 3 bases at V and 7 bases at J, with 12 bases in the middle. This CDR3 has 13 residues. Germline V CDR1 and CDR2: MNHEY, SMNVEV (reference sequence). The DNA for the CDR3 is TGTGCCAGCAGTTTGGAAGCCGGGGATGAAGCTTTCTTT. This gives the protein CASSLEAGDEAFF.

This clone appeared a few times. V gene TRBV19 combines with J gene TRBJ1-1; no reliable D call. Germline V gene lookup returns CDR1 LNHDA and CDR2 SQIVND (reference sequence). This CDR3 spans 15 amino acids. V was shortened by 6 bases and J by 0 bases, with 14 bases between the two germline ends. CDR3 in amino acids: CASRDSAGMNTEAFF. The CDR3 region has the DNA TGTGCCAGTAGAGATAGTGCGGGAATGAACACTGAAGCTTTCTTT.

The CDR3 here is CASSPPQGSYNEQFF. As DNA, the CDR3 is TGTGCCAGCTCACCACCGCAGGGCTCCTACAATGAGCAGTTCTTC. The rearrangement links TRBV18 to TRBJ2-1, with D tentatively TRBD1 (5 bases). The germline V and J ends were trimmed by 0 bases and 0 bases, with 6 bases remaining between them. Germline loops: CDR1 KGHSH, CDR2 LQKENI. The CDR3 has 15 residues. The whole variable domain, filled in from reference TRBV18 and TRBJ2-1, reads NAGVMQNPRHLVRRRGQEARLRCSPMKGHSHVYWYRQLPEEGLKFMVYLQKENIIDESGMPKERFSAEFPKEGPSILRIQQVVRGDSAAYFCASSPPQGSYNEQFFGPGTRLTVL.

V usage is TRBV5-6 and J usage is TRBJ1-2, with D perhaps matching TRBD1 (6 bases). The V end was cut by 2 bases, the J end by 2 bases, with 13 bases between. Germline CDR1 is SGHDT and CDR2 is YYEEEE. The CDR3 is 15 amino acids. CDR3 residues: CASSLGQLSNYGYTF. CDR3 DNA: TGTGCCAGCAGCTTAGGACAGCTTTCCAACTATGGCTACACCTTC. The full variable domain, with the rest looked up from reference TRBV5-6 and TRBJ1-2, is DAGVTQSPTHLIKTRGQQVTLRCSPKSGHDTVSWYQQALGQGPQFIFQYYEEEERQRGNFPDRFSGHQFPNYSSELNVNALLLGDSALYLCASSLGQLSNYGYTFGSGTRLTVV.

The rearrangement joins TRBV20-1 to TRBJ2-5, with TRBD2 as a possible D gene (6 bases). Germline lookup yields CDR1 DFQATT and CDR2 SNEGSKA (reference sequence). The CDR3 covers 12 residues. V was trimmed by 3 bases and J by 3 bases, leaving 8 bases between them. In DNA form, the CDR3 reads TGCAGTGCTAGTGGCGGGGAAGAGACCCAGTACTTC. Protein sequence: CSASGGEETQYF.

The chain links TRBV6-2 or TRBV6-3 to TRBJ2-7, with 12 bases fitting TRBD1. CDR3 size: 19 residues. Germline loops: CDR1 MNHEY, CDR2 SVGEGT. J gave up 3 bases and V 2 bases, and 14 bases lay outside the gene matches. CDR3 sequence (DNA): TGTGCCAGCAGTTACGCCGGGACAGGGGGCGGCCGGGTGGTCTACGAGCAGTACTTC. This sequence encodes CASSYAGTGGGRVVYEQYF.

The chain employs TRBV2 and TRBJ2-7; the D gene is possibly TRBD1 (5 bases). V was shortened by 10 bases and J by 3 bases, with 16 bases between the two germline ends. This CDR3 is built from 13 residues. Germline V gene data show CDR1 as SNHLY and CDR2 as FYNNEI. The CDR3 bases are TGTGCCATATTTCAGGGTAGCAGCTACGAGCAGTACTTC. It codes for CAIFQGSSYEQYF.

The chain recombines TRBV5-6 with TRBJ1-2; TRBD1 agrees at 7 bases. CDR1 is SGHDT and CDR2 is YYEEEE in the germline V gene. The CDR3 sequence is 15 residues long. Losses at the gene ends were 3 bases for V and 5 bases for J; bases not matched to a gene: 10. The CDR3 loop reads CASSSRTGFLYGYTF. In nucleotides, the CDR3 is TGTGCCAGCAGCTCAAGGACAGGTTTCTTGTATGGCTACACCTTC.

The chain is built from TRBV3-1 (or the pseudogene TRBV3-2) and TRBJ1-2, with D uncertain. The CDR3 is 13 amino acids. The germline V and J ends were trimmed by 1 base and 8 bases, with 11 bases remaining between them. CDR1 is LGHDT and CDR2 is YNNKEL in the germline V gene (reference sequence). The CDR3 DNA sequence: TGTGCCAGCAGCCAAGTTTCTGTGAGGGGCTACACCTTC. It yields the protein CASSQVSVRGYTF.

This chain joins TRBV27 and TRBJ2-1, with D maybe TRBD1 (6 bases). From germline, CDR1 is MNHEY and CDR2 SMNVEV (reference sequence). This CDR3 spans 14 amino acids. V was cut by 1 base and J by 10 bases, with 14 bases left in between. Written as DNA, the CDR3 is TGTGCCAGCAGTTTATATCCGGCCGACAGGGAGCAGTTCTTC. Residues: CASSLYPADREQFF.

The chain employs TRBV27 and TRBJ1-2, with TRBD1 as a possible D gene (5 bases). Germline assignment: CDR1 MNHEY and CDR2 SMNVEV (reference sequence). This CDR3 region has 15 residues. The V end lost 0 bases, the J end lost 4 bases, and 12 bases lay between the germline ends. The CDR3 spells CASSLSRQNPYGYTF. The CDR3 DNA is TGTGCCAGCAGTTTATCGAGACAGAACCCCTATGGCTACACCTTC.